This T cell receptor beta chain derives from a study of CDR3 diversity in severe acne. Between the trimmed V and J ends, which lost 5 bases and 5 bases, there was a span of 9 bases. Germline V gene data show CDR1 as ENHRY and CDR2 as SYGVKD. The CDR3 runs to 12 residues. This clonotype was seen a handful of times. TCRdb independently ran MiXCR on the PCR reads; one entry per CDR3 protein. The sample includes approximately 90,000 distinct CDR3 sequences, roughly half of them seen just once. This receptor was identified in a male donor in good health, serving as a control. Sequenced input: blood. The rearrangement joins TRBV10-3 to TRBJ1-1; D unresolved. This chain's CDR3 is CAISSVGTEAFF. The DNA for the CDR3 is TGTGCCATCAGTTCTGTAGGAACTGAAGCTTTCTTT.